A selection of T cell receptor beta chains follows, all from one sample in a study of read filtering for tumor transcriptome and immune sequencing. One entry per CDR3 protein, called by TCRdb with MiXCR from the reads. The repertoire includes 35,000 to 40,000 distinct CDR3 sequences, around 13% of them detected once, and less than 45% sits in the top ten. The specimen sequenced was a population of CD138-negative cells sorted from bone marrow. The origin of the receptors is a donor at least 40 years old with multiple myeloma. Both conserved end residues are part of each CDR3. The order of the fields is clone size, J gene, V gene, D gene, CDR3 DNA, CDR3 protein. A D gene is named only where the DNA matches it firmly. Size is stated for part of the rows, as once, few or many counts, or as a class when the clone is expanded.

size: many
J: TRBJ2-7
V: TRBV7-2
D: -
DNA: TGTGCCAGCAGCTCCCCGCCTACCTACGAGCAGTACTTC
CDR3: CASSSPPTYEQYF

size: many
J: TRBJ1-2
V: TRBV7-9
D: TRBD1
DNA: TGTGCCAGCAGCTCGGGACAGGACGGCTTTACCTTC
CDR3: CASSSGQDGFTF

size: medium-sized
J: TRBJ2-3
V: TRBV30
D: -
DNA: TGTGCCGGAGAGACAGAGCTCACAGATACGCAGTATTTT
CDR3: CAGETELTDTQYF

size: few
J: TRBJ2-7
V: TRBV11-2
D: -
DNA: TGTGCCAGCAGTTTAGTACCCTCCGAGCAGTACTTC
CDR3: CASSLVPSEQYF

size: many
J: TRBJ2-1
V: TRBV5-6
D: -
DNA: TGTGCCAGCAGCTTCAGGCGGGCGTCGGGAAATGAGCAGTTCTTC
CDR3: CASSFRRASGNEQFF

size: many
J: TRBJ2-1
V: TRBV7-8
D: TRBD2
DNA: TGTGCCAGCAGAAAAGGCGGGACTAGCGGGAGTATTGAGCAGTTCTTC
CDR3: CASRKGGTSGSIEQFF

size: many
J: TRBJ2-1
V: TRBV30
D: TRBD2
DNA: TGTGCCTGGAGCGCCCTCGCGGGAGCTATCAATGAGCAGTTCTTC
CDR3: CAWSALAGAINEQFF

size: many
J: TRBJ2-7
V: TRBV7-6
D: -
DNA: TGTGCCAGCAGCTTAGAGACTAGCTCCTACGAGCAGTACTTC
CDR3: CASSLETSSYEQYF

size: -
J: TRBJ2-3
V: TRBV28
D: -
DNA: TGTGCCAGCAGTTCCTCCCCGGGGACCTTAGCGCAGTATTTT
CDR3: CASSSSPGTLAQYF

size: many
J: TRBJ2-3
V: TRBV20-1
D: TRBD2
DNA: TGCAGTGCTGGGGCGACTAGCGGGCCCACAGATACGCAGTATTTT
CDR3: CSAGATSGPTDTQYF

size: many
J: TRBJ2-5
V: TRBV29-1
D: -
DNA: TGCAGCGTTGTGAGGGAGACCCAGTACTTC
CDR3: CSVVRETQYF

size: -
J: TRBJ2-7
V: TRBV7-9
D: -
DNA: TGTGCCAGCAGCTGCAACCCGCATATGGGGAGCTGCGAGCAGTACTTC
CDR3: CASSCNPHMGSCEQYF

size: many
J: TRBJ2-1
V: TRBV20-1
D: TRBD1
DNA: TGCAGTGCTGCGACAGGGCTCAATGAGCAGTTCTTC
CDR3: CSAATGLNEQFF

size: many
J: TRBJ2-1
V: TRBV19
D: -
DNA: TGTGCCAGTAGCCTCGGCGGAACTATCTCCTACAATGAGCAGTTCTTC
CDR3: CASSLGGTISYNEQFF

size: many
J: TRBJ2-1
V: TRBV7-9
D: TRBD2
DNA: TGTGCCAGCAGCTCCACTAGCGGGAGGGCCGGTGAGCAGTCCTTC
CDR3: CASSSTSGRAGEQSF

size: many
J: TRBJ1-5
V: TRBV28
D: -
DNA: TGTGCCAGCAGTCTACGGGGACGGCCTAATCAGCCCCAGCATTTT
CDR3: CASSLRGRPNQPQHF

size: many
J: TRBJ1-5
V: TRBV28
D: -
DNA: TGTGCCAGCAGCCTGAACGACAGGACCAATCAGCCCCAGCATTTT
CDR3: CASSLNDRTNQPQHF

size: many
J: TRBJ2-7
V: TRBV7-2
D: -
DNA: TGTGCCAGCAGCTTGAACCAGGGTAGATGGGAGCAGTACTTC
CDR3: CASSLNQGRWEQYF

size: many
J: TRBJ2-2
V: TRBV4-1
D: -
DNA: TGCGCCAGCAGCCAAACGCCACGTGGGGCAAGACCGAACACCGGGGAGCTGTTTTTT
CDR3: CASSQTPRGARPNTGELFF

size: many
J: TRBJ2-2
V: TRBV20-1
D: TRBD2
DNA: TGCAGTGCTAGGCTGAGCGGGAGGCCGAACACCGGGGAGCTGTTTTTT
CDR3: CSARLSGRPNTGELFF

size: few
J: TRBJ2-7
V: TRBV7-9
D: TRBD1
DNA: TGTGCCAGCAGCCCCAGGGGGCCCTACGAGCAGTACTTC
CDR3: CASSPRGPYEQYF

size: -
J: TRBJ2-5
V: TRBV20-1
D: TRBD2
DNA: TGCAGTGCACCTCTAGCGGGAGGGTCAGGAGAGACCCAGTACTTC
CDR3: CSAPLAGGSGETQYF

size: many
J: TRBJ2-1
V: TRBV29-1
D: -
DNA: TGCAGCTTCGCCGGGGCGAAAGGTCAGTTCTTC
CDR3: CSFAGAKGQFF

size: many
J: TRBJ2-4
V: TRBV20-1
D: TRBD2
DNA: TGCAGTGCTATGACGGGGACTAGCGGGAGAGTCAAAAACATTCAGTACTTC
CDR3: CSAMTGTSGRVKNIQYF

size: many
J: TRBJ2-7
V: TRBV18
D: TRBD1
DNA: TGTGCCAGCTCATCCGAGGGCAGGGGGTTCGAGCAGTACTTC
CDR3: CASSSEGRGFEQYF

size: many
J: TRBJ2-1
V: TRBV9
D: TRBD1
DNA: TGTGCCAGCAGCGTAGAAAACAGGGGGAGCGATGAGCAGTTCTTC
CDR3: CASSVENRGSDEQFF

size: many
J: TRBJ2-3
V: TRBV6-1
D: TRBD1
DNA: TGTGCCAGCAGACAGGGGTCAGATACGCAGTATTTT
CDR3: CASRQGSDTQYF

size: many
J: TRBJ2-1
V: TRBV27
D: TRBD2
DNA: TGTGCCAGCAGTTTATCGACTAGCGGGAGGTTCTACAATGAGCAGTTCTTC
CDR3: CASSLSTSGRFYNEQFF

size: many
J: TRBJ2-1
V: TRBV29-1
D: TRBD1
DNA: TGCAGCGTTGAACGGGGACAGGGCTCCTACAATGAGCAGTTCTTC
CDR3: CSVERGQGSYNEQFF

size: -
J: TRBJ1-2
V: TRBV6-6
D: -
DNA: TGTGCCAGCAGGTCTGGACAGAACTATGGCTACACCTTC
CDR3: CASRSGQNYGYTF

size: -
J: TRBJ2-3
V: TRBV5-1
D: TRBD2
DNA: TGCGCCAGCAGCTTGTTCCGGACTAGCGGGAGCACAGATACGCAGTATTTT
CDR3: CASSLFRTSGSTDTQYF

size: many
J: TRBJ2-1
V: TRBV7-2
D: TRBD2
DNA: TGTGCCAGCAGCTTAAGGCGGGAGCAAACCCCCAGCTCCTACAATGAGCAGTTCTTC
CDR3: CASSLRREQTPSSYNEQFF

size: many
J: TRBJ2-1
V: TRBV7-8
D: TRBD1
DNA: TGTGCCAGCAGCAAAAGGGGACAGGGTCGCAATGAGCAGTTCTTC
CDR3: CASSKRGQGRNEQFF

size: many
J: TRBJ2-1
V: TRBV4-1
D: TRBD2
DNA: TGCGCCAGCAGCCAAGTCCGAGCGGGAGCGTTCTACAATGAGCAGTTCTTC
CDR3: CASSQVRAGAFYNEQFF

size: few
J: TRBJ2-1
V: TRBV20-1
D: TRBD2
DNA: TGCAGCCCCCGGGGGGGGGTGGGTGAGCAGTTCTTC
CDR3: CSPRGGVGEQFF

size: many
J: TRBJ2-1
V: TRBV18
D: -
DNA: TGTGCCAGCTCGACGGCCCTTCCTGGGTACAATGAGCAGTTCTTC
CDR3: CASSTALPGYNEQFF

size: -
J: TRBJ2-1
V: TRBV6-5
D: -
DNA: TGTGCCGCACGTTTGACTAAGAGCTCCTACAATGAGCAGTTCTTC
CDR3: CAARLTKSSYNEQFF

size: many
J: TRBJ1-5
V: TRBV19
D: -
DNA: TGTGCCAGTAGTATAGGCCCGGAGCCCCAGCATTTT
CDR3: CASSIGPEPQHF

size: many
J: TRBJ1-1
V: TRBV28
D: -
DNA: TGTGCCAGCAGCCCTAGGGGCGGTAAAACTGAAGCTTTCTTT
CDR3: CASSPRGGKTEAFF

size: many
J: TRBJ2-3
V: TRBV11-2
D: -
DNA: TGTGCCAGCAGCTTAGCCACGAGCACAGATACGCAGTATTTT
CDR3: CASSLATSTDTQYF

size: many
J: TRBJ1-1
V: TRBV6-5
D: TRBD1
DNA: TGTGCCAGCAGCCAACAGGGGGCCGGGAACACTGAAGCTTTCTTT
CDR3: CASSQQGAGNTEAFF

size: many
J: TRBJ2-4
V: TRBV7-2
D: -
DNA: TGTGCCAGCAGCCCGGCCTCACGTAAAAACATTCAGTACTTC
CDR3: CASSPASRKNIQYF

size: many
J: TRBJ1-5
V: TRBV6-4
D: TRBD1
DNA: TGTGCCAGCAGTGACGTTCGGGGCAGGGGGATCGATCAGCCCCAGCATTTT
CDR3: CASSDVRGRGIDQPQHF

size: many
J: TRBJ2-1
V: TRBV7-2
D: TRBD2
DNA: TGTGCCAGCAGCGCCGTAGCGGGAGGCCCCATTGAGCAGTTCTTC
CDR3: CASSAVAGGPIEQFF

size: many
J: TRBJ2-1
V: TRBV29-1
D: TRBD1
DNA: TGCAGCGTCGCACCGACAGGGCGAGGCAATGAGCAGTTCTTC
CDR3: CSVAPTGRGNEQFF

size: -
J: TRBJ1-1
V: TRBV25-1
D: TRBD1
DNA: TGTGCCAGCAGCCCGGGACAGGGAGGCACTGGAGCTTTCTTT
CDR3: CASSPGQGGTGAFF

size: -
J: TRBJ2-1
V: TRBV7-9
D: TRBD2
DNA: TGTGCCAGCAGCTTAGATCCGGGAGGACGCAATGAGCAGTTCTTC
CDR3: CASSLDPGGRNEQFF

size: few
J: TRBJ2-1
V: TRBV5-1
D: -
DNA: TGCGCCAGCAGCCCCGGAGGGGTGGACCTCTCCCACAATGGGCAGTTCTTC
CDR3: CASSPGGVDLSHNGQFF

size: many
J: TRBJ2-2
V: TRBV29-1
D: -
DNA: TGCAGCGTTGGGGCAGGCGTCCCCGGGGAGCTGTTTTTT
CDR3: CSVGAGVPGELFF

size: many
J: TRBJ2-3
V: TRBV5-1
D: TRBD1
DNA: TGCGCCAGCAGCTTAGGACAGGAGATGGATACGCAGTATTTT
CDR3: CASSLGQEMDTQYF

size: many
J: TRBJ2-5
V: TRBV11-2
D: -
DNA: TGTGCCAGCAGCTTTGGCAACCAAGAGACCCAGTACTTC
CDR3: CASSFGNQETQYF

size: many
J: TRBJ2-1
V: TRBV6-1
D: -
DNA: TGTGCCAGCAGCCCGCGGGGGCCCCGTGGGTGGTTCTTC
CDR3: CASSPRGPRGWFF

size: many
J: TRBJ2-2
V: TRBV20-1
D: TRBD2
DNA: TGCAGTGCTAGAGGTAGCAGCGGGAGTCGTACCGGGGAGCTGTTTTTT
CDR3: CSARGSSGSRTGELFF

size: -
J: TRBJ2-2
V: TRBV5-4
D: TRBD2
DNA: TGTGCCAGCAGCTTGAGGTCTCAGGGGGGACTAGCGGGAGACACCGGGGAGCTGTTTTTT
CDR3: CASSLRSQGGLAGDTGELFF

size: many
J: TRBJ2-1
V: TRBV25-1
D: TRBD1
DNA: TGTGCCAGCAACCAGGGGGATGAGCAGTTCTTC
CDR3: CASNQGDEQFF